The 23 T cell receptor beta chains listed next were all sequenced from one sample in a study of cytomegalovirus exposure and HLA in healthy donors. The PCR had 60 Vbeta and 13 Jbeta primers. Using immunoSEQ multiplex PCR, the repertoire was profiled, and TCRdb retains in-frame clones only, with some absent. The repertoire holds about 150,000 clones, with 75% as singletons. Sequencing was carried out using PBMCs. These receptors were obtained from a young man in good health and CMV-seronegative.

This clone has more than one count but fewer than ten. The chain is built from TRBV28 and TRBJ1-1, with D perhaps TRBD1 (5 bases). V was trimmed by 2 bases and J by 10 bases, leaving 14 bases between them. The CDR3 totals 13 residues. Germline V CDR1 and CDR2: MDHEN, SYDVKM. This CDR3 reads CASSLRDGRGAFF. As DNA, the CDR3 is TGTGCCAGCAGTTTAAGGGACGGGAGGGGAGCTTTCTTT.

The CDR3 region is CASSVGEGALETQYF. CDR3 bases: TGTGCCAGCAGCGTAGGAGAGGGGGCCCTGGAGACCCAGTACTTC. The chain recombines TRBV9 with TRBJ2-5; 7 bases align to TRBD1. With V trimmed by 0 bases and J by 5 bases, 7 bases remained unmatched. Germline values: CDR1 SGDLS, CDR2 YYNGEE. CDR3 length: 15 residues. The full variable domain, completed using reference TRBV9 and TRBJ2-5, is DSGVTQTPKHLITATGQRVTLRCSPRSGDLSVYWYQQSLDQGLQFLIQYYNGEERAKGNILERFSAQQFPDLHSELNLSSLELGDSALYFCASSVGEGALETQYFGPGTRLLVL.

The chain joins TRBV6-5 to TRBJ2-3, with 8 bases lining up with TRBD1. This CDR3 comprises 16 residues. Per the germline V gene, CDR1 is MNHEY and CDR2 is SVGAGI. V lost 2 bases, J lost 0 bases, and 4 bases stayed unmatched. The CDR3 protein is CASSYGDRISTDTQYF. In DNA form, the CDR3 reads TGTGCCAGCAGTTACGGGGACAGGATTAGCACAGATACGCAGTATTTT.

The rearrangement links TRBV19 to TRBJ2-7; 8 bases match TRBD1. The CDR3 sequence is 15 residues long. Trimming took 9 bases from V and 2 from J; bases not matched to a gene: 12. Germline CDR1 and CDR2: LNHDA and SQIVND (reference sequence). Written as DNA, the CDR3 is TGTGCCAGCGCTCGGGGGACAGGTGTTACCTACGAGCAGTACTTC. It codes for CASARGTGVTYEQYF.

The chain uses TRBV5-1 and TRBJ2-7, with 7 bases aligning to TRBD1. V lost 3 bases and J lost 4; bases outside the gene matches: 7. Germline values: CDR1 SGHRS, CDR2 YFSETQ. This CDR3 contains 14 residues. The CDR3 spells CASSSRQGEYEQYF. CDR3 DNA: TGCGCCAGCAGCTCCAGACAGGGCGAGTACGAGCAGTACTTC.

V is TRBV27 and J is TRBJ1-6, with TRBD1 identical over 10 bases. Trimming cost V 6 bases and J 9 bases; bases outside gene matches: 8. Germline lookup yields CDR1 MNHEY and CDR2 SMNVEV (reference sequence). This CDR3 has 15 amino acids. CDR3 sequence: CASSSGTGVRSPLHF. DNA of the CDR3: TGTGCCAGCAGCTCCGGGACAGGGGTGCGTTCACCCCTCCACTTT.

Only one count was recorded for this clone. This chain uses TRBV9 with TRBJ2-1; a weak D match, TRBD2 (6 bases). Trimming stripped 4 bases from V and 12 bases from J, with 20 bases between. This CDR3 is 14 amino acids long. CDR1 and CDR2 (germline): SGDLS, YYNGEE. The CDR3 reads CASSPPVGPEGQFF. CDR3 sequence (DNA): TGTGCCAGCAGCCCACCGGTGGGCCCGGAGGGGCAGTTCTTC.

The V call is TRBV9, the J call TRBJ2-2; TRBD2 matches at 8 bases. Trimming at V came to 0 bases and at J to 4 bases, leaving 8 bases not matched to a gene. Per germline, CDR1 SGDLS and CDR2 YYNGEE. This CDR3 spans 17 amino acids. As DNA, the CDR3 is TGTGCCAGCAGCGTAGCTCCCCGGGGGGGGAGCACCGGGGAGCTGTTTTTT. Amino acids: CASSVAPRGGSTGELFF.

This chain joins TRBV5-1 and TRBJ2-7, with 10 positions matching TRBD2. CDR1 is SGHRS and CDR2 is YFSETQ in the germline V gene. The ends lost 0 bases at V and 5 bases at J; junction bases unmatched: 11. The CDR3 has 17 amino acids. The CDR3 region has the DNA TGCGCCAGCAGCTTGGCATCTTGGCCTAGCGGGGGAAACGAGCAGTACTTC. It translates to CASSLASWPSGGNEQYF.

This clone was seen just once. This chain connects TRBV4-2 to TRBJ2-5; TRBD2 aligns across 12 bases. J lost 6 bases, V lost 0 bases, and 20 bases had no gene match. The length of the CDR3 is 21 residues. CDR1 and CDR2 (germline): LGHNA, YNFKEQ. The CDR3 DNA reads as TGTGCCAGCAGCCAAGATAGGGCTAGCGGGGGGGCGGGTGGGGTCTCAAAGACCCAGTACTTC. It encodes CASSQDRASGGAGGVSKTQYF.

V and J are TRBV14 and TRBJ2-3, with D tentatively TRBD2 (7 bases). With 4 bases removed from V and 3 bases from J, the gap between germline ends came to 20 bases. The CDR3 has 17 residues. CDR1 and CDR2 from the germline V gene are SGHDN and FVKESK. CDR3 sequence reads: CASSPVDSGAITDTQYF. DNA of the CDR3: TGTGCCAGCAGCCCCGTGGACAGCGGGGCTATTACAGATACGCAGTATTTT.

This clone has only one observation. The chain recombines TRBV7-9 with TRBJ2-1; 12 bases fit TRBD2. Germline CDR1 SEHNR, CDR2 FQNEAQ (reference sequence). V was pared by 3 bases and J by 10 bases, with 7 bases of the junction left unmatched. The length of the CDR3 is 15 residues. CDR3 sequence: CASSFMTSGSLEQFF. CDR3 DNA sequence: TGTGCCAGCAGCTTCATGACTAGCGGGAGCTTAGAGCAGTTCTTC.

This rearrangement joins TRBV7-2 to TRBJ1-1; a weak D match, TRBD1 (6 bases). In germline, CDR1 is SGHTA, CDR2 FQGNSA. Trimming took off 5 bases at V and 2 bases at J, with 12 bases between the two ends. The CDR3 runs to 14 residues. The CDR3 DNA follows: TGTGCCAGCAGCCGGACAGAACCTAACACTGAAGCTTTCTTT. It specifies CASSRTEPNTEAFF. Full variable domain (remainder filled in from reference TRBV7-2 and TRBJ1-1): GAGVSQSPSNKVTEKGKDVELRCDPISGHTALYWYRQSLGQGLEFLIYFQGNSAPDKSGLPSDRFSAERTGGSVSTLTIQRTQQEDSAVYLCASSRTEPNTEAFFGQGTRLTVV.

The rearrangement joins TRBV15 to TRBJ1-2, with D possibly matching TRBD1 (6 bases). Germline V gene data show CDR1 as LNHNV and CDR2 as YYDKDF (reference sequence). Trimming stripped 0 bases from V and 5 bases from J, with 13 bases between. This CDR3 contains 15 residues. In DNA, the CDR3 is TGTGCCACCAGCAGAGACCTGGGACATTCTTATGGCTACACCTTC. This gives the protein CATSRDLGHSYGYTF.

The rearrangement joins TRBV18 to TRBJ1-1, with D possibly being TRBD1 (5 bases). This CDR3 comprises 16 residues. Trimming shortened V by 0 bases and J by 1 base, and 12 bases separated the two germline ends. Per the germline V gene, CDR1 is KGHSH and CDR2 is LQKENI. The DNA of the CDR3 is TGTGCCAGCTCACCACCGGGCGCACAGGCGAACACTGAAGCTTTCTTT. This codes for CASSPPGAQANTEAFF.

V usage is TRBV6-1 and J usage is TRBJ1-6; D uncertain. CDR3 size: 12 residues. Germline lookup yields CDR1 MNHNS and CDR2 SASEGT. V was pared by 1 base and J by 8 bases, with 3 bases between. The CDR3 region has the DNA TGTGCCAGCAGTGAAGAGCATTCACCCCTCCACTTT. It yields the protein CASSEEHSPLHF.

This sequence joins TRBV7-9 and TRBJ2-3; possible D gene TRBD2, 6 bases. CDR3 size: 17 residues. The germline V and J ends were trimmed by 5 bases and 0 bases, with 18 bases remaining between them. Germline CDR1 reads SEHNR; CDR2 reads FQNEAQ (reference sequence). In DNA, the CDR3 is TGTGCCAGCAGCCCGAACCTCTGGGACTCTAGCACAGATACGCAGTATTTT. Residues: CASSPNLWDSSTDTQYF.

The chain links TRBV7-2 to TRBJ2-1; D gene ambiguous. Trimming took off 5 bases at V and 9 bases at J, with 14 bases between the two ends. CDR3 length equals 13 residues. From germline, CDR1 is SGHTA and CDR2 FQGNSA. Here the CDR3 reads CASSDPTTTEQFF. In DNA, the CDR3 is TGTGCCAGCAGCGACCCGACAACGACTGAGCAGTTCTTC.

About this clone: The junction departs from the called germline gene at one end, perhaps through a read error. The chain recombines TRBV9 with TRBJ2-4, with TRBD1 identical over 7 bases. The germline gives CDR1 SGDLS, CDR2 YYNGEE. This CDR3 spans 15 amino acids. The DNA of the CDR3 is TGTGCCAGCAGCGAGGTCGGGACAGCCCAAAACATTCAGTACTTC. Its protein product is CASSEVGTAQNIQYF.

V and J are TRBV28 and TRBJ1-2; maybe TRBD1 (5 bases). Per germline, CDR1 MDHEN and CDR2 SYDVKM. The CDR3 spans 14 residues. The V end was cut by 3 bases, the J end by 9 bases, with 17 bases between. The CDR3 loop is CASSFWAGPGSYTF. The CDR3 region has the DNA TGTGCCAGCAGTTTTTGGGCAGGCCCAGGGAGCTACACCTTC.

In this sample, this clone turned up once. This rearrangement joins TRBV5-1 to TRBJ2-1, with 9 bases aligning to TRBD1. Germline loops: CDR1 SGHRS, CDR2 YFSETQ. J was trimmed by 10 bases and V by 1 base; bases with no gene match: 12. This CDR3 is 16 amino acids long. The CDR3 bases are TGCGCCAGCAGCTTGAATCGGGACAGGGTTCAGAACGAGCAGTTCTTC. Its protein product is CASSLNRDRVQNEQFF.

The genes are TRBV20-1 and TRBJ2-1; D gene unclear. The CDR3 is made up of 10 amino acids. CDR1 is DFQATT and CDR2 is SNEGSKA in the germline V gene (reference sequence). V was cut by 5 bases and J by 12 bases, with 11 bases left in between. Here the CDR3 DNA reads TGCAGTGCTGGTGTAGTTGGGCAGTTCTTC. Its translation is CSAGVVGQFF.

The chain recombines TRBV6-1 with TRBJ1-5; D is ambiguous. V lost 4 bases and J lost 6, with 7 bases in between. The CDR3 length is 12 residues. Germline lookup yields CDR1 MNHNS and CDR2 SASEGT. The CDR3 DNA reads TGTGCCAGCAGTGGTTATAGTCAGCCCCAGCATTTT. This sequence encodes CASSGYSQPQHF.